The 21 T cell receptor beta chains in this list originate from one sample, sequenced in a study of blood T cell repertoires in COVID-19. Profiled with immunoSEQ multiplex PCR; TCRdb holds only in-frame clones, not every one. The sample has hundreds of thousands of clones, around 87% seen once. Sequencing input: peripheral blood. Source of these receptors: a man aged 65 to 79 with acute or convalescent COVID-19.

The chain has TRBV7-8 and TRBJ2-3, with 8 bases aligning to TRBD1. Germline V gene data show CDR1 as SGHVS and CDR2 as FQNEAQ. The CDR3 has 17 residues. Trimming cost V 1 base and J 3 bases; bases outside gene matches: 9. The CDR3 sequence: CASSLDQGAVGTDTQYF. The CDR3 DNA follows: TGTGCCAGCAGCTTAGATCAGGGGGCGGTAGGGACAGATACGCAGTATTTT.

V is TRBV6-1 and J is TRBJ2-7; maybe TRBD1 (6 bases). Per the germline V gene, CDR1 is MNHNS and CDR2 is SASEGT. V was shortened by 3 bases and J by 3 bases, with 9 bases between the two germline ends. The CDR3 runs 13 residues. The chain's CDR3 is CASSDPGDYEQYF. Written as DNA, the CDR3 is TGTGCCAGCAGTGACCCAGGGGACTACGAGCAGTACTTC.

The rearrangement joins TRBV7-8 to TRBJ1-4; D is unresolved. This CDR3 contains 11 residues. CDR1 and CDR2 from the germline V gene are SGHVS and FQNEAQ. The V and J ends lost 5 bases and 12 bases respectively, with 10 bases between them. This CDR3 is CASSPGFQLFF. The CDR3 DNA reads as TGTGCCAGCAGCCCCGGTTTCCAACTGTTTTTT.

The chain links TRBV6-5 to TRBJ1-1; weak D call: TRBD1 (6 bases). The CDR3 consists of 11 residues. V lost 4 bases, J lost 9 bases, and 9 bases lay in between. The germline V gene encodes CDR1 MNHEY and CDR2 SVGAGI. CDR3 nucleotides: TGTGCCAGCAGTTTTGGACAGAAAGCTTTCTTT. It specifies CASSFGQKAFF.

The chain recombines TRBV7-2 with TRBJ1-3; 7 bases are shared with TRBD1. Trimming at V came to 5 bases and at J to 2 bases, leaving 3 bases not matched to a gene. Looked up from germline, CDR1 is SGHTA and CDR2 is FQGNSA. The CDR3 covers 14 residues. In DNA, the CDR3 is TGTGCCAGCAGCCCGGGACAGACTGGAAACACCATATATTTT. It specifies CASSPGQTGNTIYF.

A single count supports this clone. V is TRBV28 and J is TRBJ2-4; TRBD2 matches at 10 bases. Trimming cost V 3 bases and J 0 bases; bases outside gene matches: 14. The germline V gene encodes CDR1 MDHEN and CDR2 SYDVKM. This CDR3 contains 20 residues. The CDR3: CASSFPLPSGGEIAKNIQYF. The CDR3 DNA reads TGTGCCAGCAGTTTCCCCCTTCCGAGCGGGGGGGAAATAGCCAAAAACATTCAGTACTTC.

The chain uses TRBV6-5 and TRBJ1-1; D is unclear. The length of the CDR3 is 14 residues. V was shortened by 0 bases and J by 8 bases, with 13 bases between the two germline ends. Germline loops: CDR1 MNHEY, CDR2 SVGAGI. For the CDR3, the DNA is TGTGCCAGCAGTTACTCCCCGAGCAGGAAGGAAGCTTTCTTT. Translated: CASSYSPSRKEAFF.

The chain employs TRBV5-1 and TRBJ1-4; TRBD1 is a possible D gene (6 bases). CDR3 length: 14 residues. Germline lookup yields CDR1 SGHRS and CDR2 YFSETQ. Trimming took 0 bases from V and 7 from J, leaving 10 bases between them. CDR3 nucleotides: TGCGCCAGCAGCTTGGGGACAGTCAGTGAAAAACTGTTTTTT. Its translation is CASSLGTVSEKLFF.

V is TRBV21-1 and J is TRBJ2-7; TRBD1 is the table's D call, not checked against the DNA. TRBV21-1 is classified as a pseudogene. This CDR3 contains 14 residues. CDR3 loop: CASSESGGTYEQYF. CDR3 sequence (DNA): TGTGCCAGCAGCGAGTCAGGGGGGACCTACGAGCAGTACTTC.

This clone was seen a few times. This sequence joins TRBV3-1 (or the pseudogene TRBV3-2) and TRBJ1-1; maybe TRBD1 (6 bases). The V gene's germline CDR1 is LGHDT and CDR2 YNNKEL (reference sequence). Trimming removed 3 bases from V and 11 bases from J, with 13 bases in between. This CDR3 has 12 amino acids. The CDR3: CASSQMAGGAFF. CDR3 DNA sequence: TGTGCCAGCAGCCAGATGGCGGGGGGCGCTTTCTTT.

V and J are TRBV27 and TRBJ2-7; possible D gene TRBD2, 5 bases. CDR1 and CDR2 (germline): MNHEY, SMNVEV (reference sequence). V was pared by 4 bases and J by 0 bases, with 10 bases between. This CDR3 region has 14 residues. This chain's CDR3 is CASSSPGISYEQYF. The CDR3 DNA is TGTGCCAGCAGTTCACCGGGAATCTCCTACGAGCAGTACTTC.

This rearrangement joins TRBV29-1 to TRBJ2-7; D might be TRBD1 (6 bases). The V and J ends lost 7 bases and 6 bases respectively, with 13 bases between them. CDR1 SQVTM and CDR2 ANQGSEA come from the germline V gene. This CDR3 is built from 11 residues. The CDR3 spells CSARTDSEQYF. The CDR3 DNA reads TGCAGCGCCAGGACAGACAGCGAGCAGTACTTC.

The chain recombines TRBV6-6 with TRBJ1-2; tentative D call: TRBD1 (6 bases). Trimming stripped 6 bases from V and 4 bases from J, with 12 bases between. The CDR3 extends over 13 amino acids. The V gene's germline CDR1 is MNHNY and CDR2 SVGAGI (reference sequence). Written as DNA, the CDR3 is TGTGCCAGCAGAGGGGGGGAGATCTATGGCTACACCTTC. Translated, it gives CASRGGEIYGYTF.

The chain carries TRBV28 and TRBJ1-1, with D possibly being TRBD1 (5 bases). The germline gives CDR1 MDHEN, CDR2 SYDVKM. CDR3 length: 15 residues. Trimming stripped 3 bases from V and 4 bases from J, with 15 bases between. CDR3 in amino acids: CASSLGGRVSTEAFF. DNA for the CDR3: TGTGCCAGCAGTTTGGGTGGCAGGGTTTCCACTGAAGCTTTCTTT.

The chain links TRBV12-3 or TRBV12-4 to TRBJ2-1; D possibly corresponds to TRBD1 (5 bases). This CDR3 region has 12 residues. Trimming shortened V by 5 bases and J by 8 bases, and 10 bases separated the two germline ends. Here the CDR3 reads CASSRIGDEQFF. The CDR3 DNA follows: TGTGCCAGCAGTCGTATAGGGGATGAGCAGTTCTTC.

V usage is TRBV7-9 and J usage is TRBJ1-1; D may be TRBD1 (6 bases). This CDR3 is built from 14 residues. Trimming removed 5 bases at V and 7 bases at J, with 17 bases between. CDR1 and CDR2 from the germline V gene are SEHNR and FQNEAQ (reference sequence). The CDR3 spells CASSIWTAGGEAFF. In DNA form, the CDR3 reads TGTGCCAGCAGCATCTGGACAGCTGGGGGTGAAGCTTTCTTT.

The rearrangement uses TRBV28 and TRBJ2-5; weak D call: TRBD1 (6 bases). V lost 8 bases and J 1 base, leaving 14 bases between the germline ends. This CDR3 has 14 amino acids. Germline V gene data show CDR1 as MDHEN and CDR2 as SYDVKM. The CDR3 region has the DNA TGTGCCAGCCGGCCCCAGGGGACCCAAGAGACCCAGTACTTC. Protein sequence: CASRPQGTQETQYF. Supplemented by reference TRBV28 and TRBJ2-5, the full variable domain reads DVKVTQSSRYLVKRTGEKVFLECVQDMDHENMFWYRQDPGLGLRLIYFSYDVKMKEKGDIPEGYSVSREKKERFSLILESASTNQTSMYLCASRPQGTQETQYFGPGTRLLVL.

The rearrangement joins TRBV2 to TRBJ1-5, with 7 positions matching TRBD1. Germline-derived CDR1 and CDR2 are SNHLY and FYNNEI. V gave up 2 bases and J gave up 6 bases; unmatched junction bases: 7. The CDR3 sequence is 15 residues long. The CDR3 DNA sequence: TGTGCCAGCAGTGAATCGTATACAGGGGCTCAGCCCCAGCATTTT. It specifies CASSESYTGAQPQHF.

V is TRBV24-1 and J is TRBJ2-2; tentatively, D is TRBD1 (6 bases). CDR3 length: 12 amino acids. The V and J ends lost 9 bases and 7 bases respectively, with 11 bases between them. Germline V gene sequence: CDR1 KGHDR, CDR2 SFDVKD. CDR3 residues: CATLTGRGELFF. The CDR3 DNA follows: TGTGCCACCCTTACAGGGCGCGGGGAGCTGTTTTTT.

The rearrangement links TRBV12-3 or TRBV12-4 to TRBJ1-4; possibly TRBD1 for D (5 bases). The V gene lost 5 bases and the J gene lost 8 bases, with 9 bases spanning the gap. CDR3 length equals 12 residues. Here the CDR3 DNA reads TGTGCCAGCAGTAGGGGTTACGAAAAACTGTTTTTT. Residues: CASSRGYEKLFF.

This clone has just one count. This sequence joins TRBV28 and TRBJ1-2; 11 positions agree with TRBD1. The CDR3 runs to 15 residues. V gave up 4 bases and J gave up 4 bases; unmatched junction bases: 5. In germline, CDR1 is MDHEN, CDR2 SYDVKM. The CDR3 region has the DNA TGTGCCAGCAGTTACCCCGGGACAGGGGGCTATGGCTACACCTTC. Translation gives CASSYPGTGGYGYTF.